This note documents a single T cell receptor beta chain sequence. The antigen is undetermined. Healthy HIV-negative adults without recent acute infections or vaccinations served as donors. The data were produced by immunoSEQ multiplex PCR, yet TCRdb's version contains in-frame clones alone and is incomplete. The sample holds about a million clones; roughly 80% are singletons and the top ten take over 0.8%. This entry comes from a study of shared clonotypes between healthy human individuals. Study summary: Per donor, CD8 memory used one plate, CD8 naive used two, CD4 memory used three and CD4 naive used three. Whole-study findings and limits: Sharing across four donors was highest in naive CD4 (approximately 5%) and lowest in memory CD8 (about 0.4%). Across subsets, estimated richness was generally greater for naive than for memory populations.

Germline V gives CDR1 MNHEY, CDR2 SMNVEV (reference sequence). There are 16 residues in the CDR3. Trimming at V came to 2 bases and at J to 9 bases, leaving 12 bases not matched to a gene. The receptor was isolated from a man aged 18 to 30 in good health. Some clones in this sample may be carry-over from other donors' samples. Sequenced sample: memory CD4+ T cells from PBMCs. Indicated subset: CD45RA-negative fraction. The chain combines TRBV27 with TRBJ2-1; 8 nucleotides agree with TRBD2. For the CDR3, the DNA is TGTGCCAGCAGTTTAGAAACCGGGACTAGTATCGGTGAGCAGTTCTTC. Its translation is CASSLETGTSIGEQFF.